The 27 T cell receptor beta chains reported below all come from one sample, sequenced in a study of control samples from healthy donors and cancer patients. TCRdb's table, derived via immunoSEQ multiplex PCR, lists solely in-frame clones and lacks some. The sample carries about 120,000 clones, 88% recorded once. The specimen was blood. The source is a woman aged 65 to 85 in good health.

This clone has a handful of counts. V is TRBV4-2 and J is TRBJ2-3, with 10 bases identical to TRBD2. V was pared by 0 bases and J by 2 bases, with 5 bases of the junction left unmatched. Germline-derived CDR1 and CDR2 are LGHNA and YNFKEQ. CDR3 length equals 17 residues. The CDR3 here is CASSQEPSGGPTDTQYF. The CDR3 DNA reads as TGTGCCAGCAGCCAAGAACCTAGCGGGGGACCCACAGATACGCAGTATTTT.

This chain joins TRBV14 and TRBJ2-7; D gene unclear. The germline V gene encodes CDR1 SGHDN and CDR2 FVKESK. Deletions cut 4 bases from V and 2 bases from J, with 9 bases between. The CDR3 has 13 residues. As DNA, the CDR3 is TGTGCCAGCAGCCGCGGACCCCCCTACGAGCAGTACTTC. It translates to CASSRGPPYEQYF.

This chain links TRBV4-1 with TRBJ2-7, with TRBD2 as a possible D gene (6 bases). The CDR3 length is 16 residues. V gave up 5 bases and J gave up 2 bases, with 19 bases separating them. Germline CDR1 reads MGHRA; CDR2 reads YSYEKL. CDR3 loop: CASSSNAGGVTYEQYF. CDR3 sequence (DNA): TGCGCCAGCAGCTCAAACGCCGGGGGAGTCACCTACGAGCAGTACTTC.

This chain links TRBV4-1 with TRBJ2-5; 8 bases are a match to TRBD2. This CDR3 is 15 amino acids long. J was trimmed by 6 bases and V by 0 bases; bases with no gene match: 6. Germline V gives CDR1 MGHRA, CDR2 YSYEKL. The CDR3 loop is CASSQEERGQKTQYF. The CDR3 DNA sequence: TGCGCCAGCAGCCAAGAGGAGCGGGGGCAGAAGACCCAGTACTTC.

The chain uses TRBV29-1 and TRBJ2-5, with 7 bases identical to TRBD1. CDR1 SQVTM and CDR2 ANQGSEA come from the germline V gene. The CDR3 is made up of 13 amino acids. V was pared by 8 bases and J by 2 bases, with 8 bases of the junction left unmatched. CDR3 sequence (DNA): TGCAGCTATCGAGACAGGGAGCAAGAGACCCAGTACTTC. Translation gives CSYRDREQETQYF.

V is TRBV5-1 and J is TRBJ1-1; weak D call: TRBD1 (5 bases). CDR3 length: 13 amino acids. Looked up from germline, CDR1 is SGHRS and CDR2 is YFSETQ. The V end was cut by 5 bases, the J end by 5 bases, with 13 bases between. In DNA, the CDR3 is TGCGCCAGCAGGGGGGACCGCCTTACTGAAGCTTTCTTT. Translating it yields CASRGDRLTEAFF. The full variable domain, its missing parts supplied by reference TRBV5-1 and TRBJ1-1, is KAGVTQTPRYLIKTRGQQVTLSCSPISGHRSVSWYQQTPGQGLQFLFEYFSETQRNKGNFPGRFSGRQFSNSRSEMNVSTLELGDSALYLCASRGDRLTEAFFGQGTRLTVV.

This clone was seen a few times. The chain links TRBV6-2 or TRBV6-3 to TRBJ1-1; D not certain. This CDR3 contains 16 residues. V lost 6 bases, J lost 0 bases, and 17 bases lay in between. Germline loops: CDR1 MNHEY, CDR2 SVGEGT. CDR3 nucleotides: TGTGCCAGCAGCCCCCAAGGGAGCTCCATGAACACTGAAGCTTTCTTT. This encodes CASSPQGSSMNTEAFF.

A remark on this clone: In the same sample, other DNA sequences code for this CDR3. V usage is TRBV7-9 and J usage is TRBJ1-4; TRBD1 agrees at 8 bases. Germline CDR1 SEHNR, CDR2 FQNEAQ (reference sequence). Trimming removed 1 base from V and 7 bases from J; junction bases left unmatched: 2. There are 14 residues in the CDR3. The CDR3 bases are TGTGCCAGCAGCTTAGGAACAGGGGGTGAAAAACTGTTTTTT. It specifies CASSLGTGGEKLFF.

The chain links TRBV27 to TRBJ1-1; D is ambiguous. Trimming pared 6 bases from V and 2 bases from J, leaving 7 bases between. The CDR3 contains 12 residues. The V gene's germline CDR1 is MNHEY and CDR2 SMNVEV (reference sequence). The CDR3 sequence: CASSLGNTEAFF. CDR3 DNA: TGTGCCAGCAGCCTCGGTAACACTGAAGCTTTCTTT.

This clone showed up just once. The rearrangement links TRBV4-3 to TRBJ2-5; a possible D gene is TRBD1 (5 bases). The germline V gene has CDR1 LGHNA and CDR2 YSLEER. V lost 0 bases, J lost 1 base, and 15 bases lay in between. The CDR3 length is 17 residues. CDR3 bases: TGCGCCAGCAGCCAAGATAGACTCCGGACAACCCAAGAGACCCAGTACTTC. Protein product: CASSQDRLRTTQETQYF.

DNA of the CDR3: TGTGCCAGCAATGCCCTTGGACGGGCTCTGTCGGGCACCATATATTTT. This gives the protein CASNALGRALSGTIYF. The chain couples TRBV7-8 to TRBJ1-3; no clear D gene. Germline V CDR1 and CDR2: SGHVS, FQNEAQ. V lost 7 bases to trimming and J lost 9 bases, with 25 bases between them. There are 16 residues in the CDR3.

CDR3 nucleotide sequence: TGTGCCAGCAGCCTCCGGGTGGGGGTGGGCTACACCTTC. It yields the protein CASSLRVGVGYTF. This chain connects TRBV3-1 (or the pseudogene TRBV3-2) to TRBJ1-2; possible D gene TRBD1, 5 bases. This CDR3 has 13 amino acids. In germline, CDR1 is LGHDT, CDR2 YNNKEL (reference sequence). Trimming took 4 bases from V and 8 from J, leaving 14 bases between them.

The rearrangement joins TRBV19 to TRBJ2-5; 13 bases match TRBD2. This CDR3 spans 16 amino acids. Germline-derived CDR1 and CDR2 are LNHDA and SQIVND (reference sequence). V lost 6 bases, J lost 5 bases, and 9 bases stayed unmatched. The CDR3 spells CASSKLAGGPWETQYF. The CDR3 region has the DNA TGTGCCAGTAGCAAACTAGCGGGGGGGCCCTGGGAGACCCAGTACTTC.

The rearrangement links TRBV7-5 to TRBJ1-2. TRBV7-5 is flagged as a pseudogene. This CDR3 has 12 residues. DNA for the CDR3: TGTGCCAGAAGCTTAGACCGGGATGGCTACACCTTC. It translates to CARSLDRDGYTF.

V usage is TRBV27 and J usage is TRBJ1-4; TRBD1 aligns across 7 bases. The V gene end was trimmed by 5 bases and the J gene end by 4 bases; junction bases not matched to a gene: 4. CDR1 MNHEY and CDR2 SMNVEV come from the germline V gene (reference sequence). The CDR3 spans 14 residues. CDR3 loop: CASSGGGLNEKLFF. In DNA, the CDR3 is TGTGCCAGCAGTGGAGGGGGCCTTAATGAAAAACTGTTTTTT.

The chain is built from TRBV5-1 and TRBJ1-3; D is possibly TRBD1 (5 bases). Trimming took off 0 bases at V and 2 bases at J, with 9 bases between the two ends. Germline V lookup: CDR1 SGHRS, CDR2 YFSETQ. This CDR3 is 15 amino acids long. The CDR3 DNA is TGCGCCAGCAGCTTGGCCCCAGGGCCTGGAAACACCATATATTTT. It is translated as CASSLAPGPGNTIYF. Combining the CDR3 with reference TRBV5-1 and TRBJ1-3 gives the whole variable domain KAGVTQTPRYLIKTRGQQVTLSCSPISGHRSVSWYQQTPGQGLQFLFEYFSETQRNKGNFPGRFSGRQFSNSRSEMNVSTLELGDSALYLCASSLAPGPGNTIYFGEGSWLTVV.

This chain uses TRBV14 with TRBJ1-1; D is unclear. This CDR3 is 14 amino acids long. Germline V lookup: CDR1 SGHDN, CDR2 FVKESK. V was pared by 5 bases and J by 3 bases, with 13 bases between. For the CDR3, the DNA is TGTGCCAGCAGCTACTCCCAATGGCACACTGAAGCTTTCTTT. This encodes CASSYSQWHTEAFF.

V is TRBV7-2 and J is TRBJ1-5; D perhaps matches TRBD1 (5 bases). From germline, CDR1 is SGHTA and CDR2 FQGNSA. Trimming left V 1 base short and J 0 bases short, with 7 bases between. CDR3 size: 15 residues. In nucleotides, the CDR3 is TGTGCCAGCAGCTTAGAAGGGACTAGCAATCAGCCCCAGCATTTT. Translation: CASSLEGTSNQPQHF.

This clone was observed a single time. V and J are TRBV27 and TRBJ1-1; the D is unclear. From germline, CDR1 is MNHEY and CDR2 SMNVEV (reference sequence). This CDR3 is 15 amino acids long. V lost 2 bases to trimming and J lost 3 bases, with 13 bases between them. In DNA, the CDR3 is TGTGCCAGCAGTTTAGGCAGGTCGGGGTACACTGAAGCTTTCTTT. Translated: CASSLGRSGYTEAFF.

The CDR3 loop reads CASSSSSGNTGELFF. The CDR3 region has the DNA TGCGCCAGCAGCTCATCTAGCGGGAACACCGGGGAGCTGTTTTTT. J is TRBJ2-2 and V is TRBV5-1, with 7 nucleotides matching TRBD2. The CDR3 spans 15 residues. V was clipped by 3 bases and J by 1 base; unmatched bases: 3. The germline V gene encodes CDR1 SGHRS and CDR2 YFSETQ.

The rearrangement joins TRBV3-1 (or the pseudogene TRBV3-2) to TRBJ2-7; D is uncertain. CDR3 length: 12 residues. V lost 4 bases to trimming and J lost 6 bases, with 10 bases between them. Germline loops: CDR1 LGHDT, CDR2 YNNKEL (reference sequence). CDR3 DNA sequence: TGTGCCAGCAGCCGCGCACCCGGCGAGCAGTACTTC. This gives the protein CASSRAPGEQYF.

The chain couples TRBV2 to TRBJ1-5; 7 bases are shared with TRBD1. J lost 8 bases, V lost 3 bases, and 10 bases had no gene match. The CDR3 sequence is 15 residues long. Looked up from germline, CDR1 is SNHLY and CDR2 is FYNNEI. The DNA of the CDR3 is TGTGCCAGCAGTGACGTAGGGGGCGAAGGGGAGCCCCAGCATTTT. Translated, it gives CASSDVGGEGEPQHF.

This sequence joins TRBV9 and TRBJ2-3; D possibly corresponds to TRBD2 (6 bases). Germline V gene sequence: CDR1 SGDLS, CDR2 YYNGEE. The CDR3 loop spans 14 amino acids. The V gene lost 0 bases and the J gene lost 6 bases, with 11 bases spanning the gap. The CDR3 sequence: CASSVAGEMDTQYF. In DNA, the CDR3 is TGTGCCAGCAGCGTAGCGGGGGAGATGGATACGCAGTATTTT.

This clone was counted only a few times. The rearrangement joins TRBV19 to TRBJ1-5, with D possibly matching TRBD1 (5 bases). CDR1 LNHDA and CDR2 SQIVND come from the germline V gene (reference sequence). This CDR3 contains 14 residues. Trimming removed 6 bases from V and 2 bases from J, with 11 bases in between. The CDR3 sequence is CASRSLGGNQPQHF. CDR3 nucleotides: TGTGCCAGTAGGTCGCTAGGGGGCAATCAGCCCCAGCATTTT. The full variable domain, rest sourced from reference TRBV19 and TRBJ1-5, is DGGITQSPKYLFRKEGQNVTLSCEQNLNHDAMYWYRQDPGQGLRLIYYSQIVNDFQKGDIAEGYSVSREKKESFPLTVTSAQKNPTAFYLCASRSLGGNQPQHFGDGTRLSIL.

This clone showed up just once. The V gene is TRBV2, the J gene TRBJ1-3; D remains unclear. Per germline, CDR1 SNHLY and CDR2 FYNNEI. The CDR3 is 16 residues long. V shed 3 bases and J shed 0 bases, with 12 bases lying between them. The CDR3 bases are TGTGCCAGCAGTGATGGGGTGAAATACTCTGGAAACACCATATATTTT. It is translated as CASSDGVKYSGNTIYF.

This chain's CDR3 is CASSYGQGSYEQYF. The CDR3 region has the DNA TGTGCCAGCAGTTACGGACAAGGATCCTACGAGCAGTACTTC. The chain combines TRBV6-2 or TRBV6-3 with TRBJ2-7, with D possibly TRBD1 on 5 matching bases. Trimming left V 2 bases short and J 1 base short, with 9 bases between. The CDR3 is 14 residues long. Germline V gene data show CDR1 as MNHEY and CDR2 as SVGEGT.

CDR3 coding DNA: TGCGCCAGCAGCCCAGACAGGGGAAGTCAGCCCCAGCATTTT. Translated: CASSPDRGSQPQHF. V gene TRBV5-1 combines with J gene TRBJ1-5; 8 nucleotides align to TRBD1. CDR1 and CDR2 (germline): SGHRS, YFSETQ. This CDR3 comprises 14 residues. V gave up 4 bases and J gave up 6 bases; unmatched junction bases: 6.